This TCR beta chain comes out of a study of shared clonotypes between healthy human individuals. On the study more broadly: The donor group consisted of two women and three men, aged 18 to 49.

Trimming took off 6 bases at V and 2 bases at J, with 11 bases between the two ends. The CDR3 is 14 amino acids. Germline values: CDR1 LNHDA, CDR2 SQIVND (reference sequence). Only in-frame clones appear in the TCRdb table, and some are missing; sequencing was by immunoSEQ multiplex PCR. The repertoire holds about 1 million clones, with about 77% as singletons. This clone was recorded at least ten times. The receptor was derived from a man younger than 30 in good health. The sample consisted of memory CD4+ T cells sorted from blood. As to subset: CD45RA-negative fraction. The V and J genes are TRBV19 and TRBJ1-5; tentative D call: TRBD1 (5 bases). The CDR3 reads CASSRTIGNQPQHF. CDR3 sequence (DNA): TGTGCCAGTAGCAGGACAATCGGCAATCAGCCCCAGCATTTT.